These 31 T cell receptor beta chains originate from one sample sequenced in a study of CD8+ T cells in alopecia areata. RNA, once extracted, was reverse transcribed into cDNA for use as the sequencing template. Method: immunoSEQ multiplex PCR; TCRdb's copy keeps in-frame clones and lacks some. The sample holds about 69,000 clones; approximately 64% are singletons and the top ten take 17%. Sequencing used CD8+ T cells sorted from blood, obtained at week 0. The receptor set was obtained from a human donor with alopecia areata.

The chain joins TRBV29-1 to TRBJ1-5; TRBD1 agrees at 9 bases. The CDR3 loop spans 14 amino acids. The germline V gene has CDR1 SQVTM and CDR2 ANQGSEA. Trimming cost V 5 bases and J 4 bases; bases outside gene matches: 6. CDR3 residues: CSVRTGEGNQPQHF. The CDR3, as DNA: TGCAGCGTTCGGACAGGGGAGGGAAATCAGCCCCAGCATTTT.

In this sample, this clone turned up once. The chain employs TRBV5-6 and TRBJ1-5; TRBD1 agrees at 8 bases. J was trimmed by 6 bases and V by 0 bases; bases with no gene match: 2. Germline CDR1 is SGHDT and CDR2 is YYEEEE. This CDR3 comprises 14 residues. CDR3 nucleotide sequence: TGTGCCAGCAGCTTGGGGACAGGGCCTCAGCCCCAGCATTTT. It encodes CASSLGTGPQPQHF.

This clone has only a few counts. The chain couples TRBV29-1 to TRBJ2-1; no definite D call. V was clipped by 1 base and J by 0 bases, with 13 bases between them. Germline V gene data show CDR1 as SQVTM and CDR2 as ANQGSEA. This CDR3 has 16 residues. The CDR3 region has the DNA TGCAGCGTTGAAGGGACCGACACCAACTCCTACAATGAGCAGTTCTTC. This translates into CSVEGTDTNSYNEQFF.

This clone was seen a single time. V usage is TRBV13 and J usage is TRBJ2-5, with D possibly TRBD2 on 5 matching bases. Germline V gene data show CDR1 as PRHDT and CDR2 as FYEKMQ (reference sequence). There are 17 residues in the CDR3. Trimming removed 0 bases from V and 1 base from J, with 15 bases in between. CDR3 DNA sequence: TGTGCCAGCAGCTTAGGCCGGGCTAGCAGGATCCAAGAGACCCAGTACTTC. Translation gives CASSLGRASRIQETQYF.

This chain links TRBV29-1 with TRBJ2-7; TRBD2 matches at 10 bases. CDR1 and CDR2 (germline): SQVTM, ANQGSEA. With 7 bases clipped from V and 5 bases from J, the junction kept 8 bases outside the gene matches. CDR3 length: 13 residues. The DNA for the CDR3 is TGCAGCGCTGAGCGGGAGGGCCCCCACGAGCAGTACTTC. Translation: CSAEREGPHEQYF.

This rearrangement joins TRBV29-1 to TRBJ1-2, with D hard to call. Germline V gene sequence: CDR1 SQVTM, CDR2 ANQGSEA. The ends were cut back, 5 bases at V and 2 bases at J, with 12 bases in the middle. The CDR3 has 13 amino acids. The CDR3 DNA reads TGCAGCGTTCTCAACAGACCCAACTATGGCTACACCTTC. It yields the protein CSVLNRPNYGYTF.

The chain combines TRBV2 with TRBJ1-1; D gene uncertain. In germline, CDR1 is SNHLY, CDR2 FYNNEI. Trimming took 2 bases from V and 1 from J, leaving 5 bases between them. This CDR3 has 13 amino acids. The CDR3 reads CASSEPGNTEAFF. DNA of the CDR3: TGTGCCAGCAGTGAACCAGGGAACACTGAAGCTTTCTTT.

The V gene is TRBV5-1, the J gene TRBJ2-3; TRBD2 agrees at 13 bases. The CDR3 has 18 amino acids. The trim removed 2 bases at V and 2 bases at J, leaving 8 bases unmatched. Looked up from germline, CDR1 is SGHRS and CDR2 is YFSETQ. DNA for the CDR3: TGCGCCAGCAGCTTTGGGACTAGCGGGATGATCCCCACAGATACGCAGTATTTT. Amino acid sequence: CASSFGTSGMIPTDTQYF.

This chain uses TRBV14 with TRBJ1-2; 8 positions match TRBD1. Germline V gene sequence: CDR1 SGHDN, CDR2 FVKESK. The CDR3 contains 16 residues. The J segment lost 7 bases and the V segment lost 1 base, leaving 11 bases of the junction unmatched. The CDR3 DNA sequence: TGTGCCAGCAGCCAAGGGCTGACAGGGGCTATACTTGGCTACACCTTC. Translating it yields CASSQGLTGAILGYTF. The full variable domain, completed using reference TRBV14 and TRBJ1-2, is EAGVTQFPSHSVIEKGQTVTLRCDPISGHDNLYWYRRVMGKEIKFLLHFVKESKQDESGMPNNRFLAERTGGTYSTLKVQPAELEDSGVYFCASSQGLTGAILGYTFGSGTRLTVV.

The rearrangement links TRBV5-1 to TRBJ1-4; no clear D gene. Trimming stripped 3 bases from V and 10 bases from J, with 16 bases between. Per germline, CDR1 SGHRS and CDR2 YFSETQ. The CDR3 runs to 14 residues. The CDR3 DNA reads TGCGCCAGCAGCTCACTCTCCTATTTCGGAAAACTGTTTTTT. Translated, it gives CASSSLSYFGKLFF. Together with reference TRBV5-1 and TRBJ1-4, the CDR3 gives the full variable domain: KAGVTQTPRYLIKTRGQQVTLSCSPISGHRSVSWYQQTPGQGLQFLFEYFSETQRNKGNFPGRFSGRQFSNSRSEMNVSTLELGDSALYLCASSSLSYFGKLFFGSGTQLSVL.

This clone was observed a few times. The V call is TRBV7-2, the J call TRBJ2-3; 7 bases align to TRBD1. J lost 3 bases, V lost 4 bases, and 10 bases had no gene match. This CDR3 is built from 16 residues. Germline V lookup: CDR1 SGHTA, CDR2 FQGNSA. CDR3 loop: CASSYNRGGVTDTQYF. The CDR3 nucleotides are TGTGCCAGCAGCTACAACAGAGGGGGCGTAACAGATACGCAGTATTTT.

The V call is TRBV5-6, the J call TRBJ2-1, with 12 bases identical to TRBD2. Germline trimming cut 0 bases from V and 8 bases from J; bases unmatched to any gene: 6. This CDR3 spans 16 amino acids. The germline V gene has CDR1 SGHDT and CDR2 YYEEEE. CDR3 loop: CASSLAVASGGDEQFF. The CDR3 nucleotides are TGTGCCAGCAGCTTGGCCGTGGCTAGCGGGGGGGATGAGCAGTTCTTC.

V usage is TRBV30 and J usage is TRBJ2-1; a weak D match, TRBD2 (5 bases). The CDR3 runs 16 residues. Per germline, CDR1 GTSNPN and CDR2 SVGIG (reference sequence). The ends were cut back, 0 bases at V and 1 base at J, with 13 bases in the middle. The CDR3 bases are TGTGCCTGGAGTGTCGAGGGCCGGTCGTCCTACAATGAGCAGTTCTTC. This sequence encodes CAWSVEGRSSYNEQFF.

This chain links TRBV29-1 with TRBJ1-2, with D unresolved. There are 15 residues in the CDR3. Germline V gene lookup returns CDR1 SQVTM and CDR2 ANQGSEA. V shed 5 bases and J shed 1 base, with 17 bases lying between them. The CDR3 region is CSVFSGTINNYGYTF. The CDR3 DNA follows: TGCAGCGTTTTTTCAGGAACAATAAATAACTATGGCTACACCTTC.

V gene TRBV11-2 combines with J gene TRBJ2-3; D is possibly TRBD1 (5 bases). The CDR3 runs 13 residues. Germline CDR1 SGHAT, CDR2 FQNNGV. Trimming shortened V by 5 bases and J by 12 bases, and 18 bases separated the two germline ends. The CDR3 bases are TGTGCCAGCAGCCCCACCAGGGCGGAGCTTCAGTATTTT. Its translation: CASSPTRAELQYF.

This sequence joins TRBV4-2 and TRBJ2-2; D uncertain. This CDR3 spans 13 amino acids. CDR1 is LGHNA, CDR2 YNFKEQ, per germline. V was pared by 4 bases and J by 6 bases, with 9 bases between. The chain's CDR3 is CASSPEDAGELFF. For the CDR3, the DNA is TGTGCCAGCAGCCCAGAGGACGCCGGGGAGCTGTTTTTT.

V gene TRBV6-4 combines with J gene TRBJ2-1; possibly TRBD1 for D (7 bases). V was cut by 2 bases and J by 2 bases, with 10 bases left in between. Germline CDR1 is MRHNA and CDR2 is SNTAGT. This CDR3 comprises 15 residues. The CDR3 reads CASSDGGGPYNEQFF. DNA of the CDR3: TGTGCCAGCAGTGACGGAGGGGGCCCCTACAATGAGCAGTTCTTC.

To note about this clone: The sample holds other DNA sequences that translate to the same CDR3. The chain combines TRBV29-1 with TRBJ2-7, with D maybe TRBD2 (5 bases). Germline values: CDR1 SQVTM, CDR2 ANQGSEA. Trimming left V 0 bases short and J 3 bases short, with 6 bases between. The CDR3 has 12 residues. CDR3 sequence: CSVEEGDYEQYF. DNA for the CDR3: TGCAGCGTTGAAGAGGGAGACTACGAGCAGTACTTC.

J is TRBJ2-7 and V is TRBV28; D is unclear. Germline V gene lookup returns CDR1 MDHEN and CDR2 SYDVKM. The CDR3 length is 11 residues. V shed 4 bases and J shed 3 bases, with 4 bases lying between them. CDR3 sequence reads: CASSYHYEQYF. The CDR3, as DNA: TGTGCCAGCAGTTATCACTACGAGCAGTACTTC.

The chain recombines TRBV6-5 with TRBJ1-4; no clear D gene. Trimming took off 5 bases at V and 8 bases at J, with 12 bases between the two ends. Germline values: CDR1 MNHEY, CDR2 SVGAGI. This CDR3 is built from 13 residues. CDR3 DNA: TGTGCCAGCAGTGACTGGTCAGGCGAAAAACTGTTTTTT. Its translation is CASSDWSGEKLFF.

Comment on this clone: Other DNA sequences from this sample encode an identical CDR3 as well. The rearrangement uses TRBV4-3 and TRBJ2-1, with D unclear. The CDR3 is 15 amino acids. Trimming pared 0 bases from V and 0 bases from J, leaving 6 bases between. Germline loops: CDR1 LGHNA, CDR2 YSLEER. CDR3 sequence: CASSQDEDSYNEQFF. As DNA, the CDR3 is TGCGCCAGCAGCCAAGATGAGGACTCCTACAATGAGCAGTTCTTC.

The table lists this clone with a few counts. The CDR3 DNA is TGTGCCAGCAGCTCTACGACAGTACTCTCCTACGAGCAGTACTTC. Translated: CASSSTTVLSYEQYF. The rearrangement joins TRBV7-9 to TRBJ2-7, with a tentative D call TRBD1 (5 bases). Looked up from germline, CDR1 is SEHNR and CDR2 is FQNEAQ (reference sequence). Trimming cost V 4 bases and J 0 bases, with 13 bases left between them. CDR3 length equals 15 residues.

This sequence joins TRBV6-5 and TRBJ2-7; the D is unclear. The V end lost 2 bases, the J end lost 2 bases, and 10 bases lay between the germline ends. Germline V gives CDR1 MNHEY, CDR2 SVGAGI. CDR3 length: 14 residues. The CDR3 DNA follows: TGTGCCAGCAGTTACGGACCAAGGGCCTACGAGCAGTACTTC. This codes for CASSYGPRAYEQYF.

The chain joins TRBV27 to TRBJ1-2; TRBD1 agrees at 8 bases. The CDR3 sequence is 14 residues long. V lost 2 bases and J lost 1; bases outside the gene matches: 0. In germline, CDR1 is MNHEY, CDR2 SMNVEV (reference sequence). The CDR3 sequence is CASSLDRGNYGYTF. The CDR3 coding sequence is TGTGCCAGCAGTTTAGACAGGGGTAACTATGGCTACACCTTC.

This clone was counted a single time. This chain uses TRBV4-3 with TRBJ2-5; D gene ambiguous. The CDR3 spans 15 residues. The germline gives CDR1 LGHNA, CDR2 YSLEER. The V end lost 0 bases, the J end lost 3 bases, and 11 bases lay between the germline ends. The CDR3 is CASSQDLGSKETQYF. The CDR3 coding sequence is TGCGCCAGCAGCCAAGATCTGGGCAGTAAAGAGACCCAGTACTTC.

CDR3 bases: TGCAGCGTTGAGACACTCGGGAGAGGATACGAGCAGTACTTC. This codes for CSVETLGRGYEQYF. This chain connects TRBV29-1 to TRBJ2-7; TRBD2 might be the D (6 bases). The CDR3 spans 14 residues. Germline V CDR1 and CDR2: SQVTM, ANQGSEA. Trimming cost V 3 bases and J 4 bases, with 16 bases left between them.

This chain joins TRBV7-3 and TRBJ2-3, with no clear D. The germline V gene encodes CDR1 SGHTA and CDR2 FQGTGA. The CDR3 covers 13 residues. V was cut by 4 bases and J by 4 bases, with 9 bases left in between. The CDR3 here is CASSSLHADTQYF. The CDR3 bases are TGTGCCAGCAGCTCTTTACACGCAGATACGCAGTATTTT. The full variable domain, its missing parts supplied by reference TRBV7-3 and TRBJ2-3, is GAGVSQTPSNKVTEKGKYVELRCDPISGHTALYWYRQSLGQGPEFLIYFQGTGAADDSGLPNDRFFAVRPEGSVSTLKIQRTERGDSAVYLCASSSLHADTQYFGPGTRLTVL.

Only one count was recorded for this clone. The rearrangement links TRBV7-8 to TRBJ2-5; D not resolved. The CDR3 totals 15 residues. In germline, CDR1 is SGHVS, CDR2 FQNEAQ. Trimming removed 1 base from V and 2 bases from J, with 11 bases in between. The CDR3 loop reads CASSLGDSSQETQYF. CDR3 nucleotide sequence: TGTGCCAGCAGCTTAGGAGATAGCTCTCAAGAGACCCAGTACTTC. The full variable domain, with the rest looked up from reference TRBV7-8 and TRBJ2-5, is GAGVSQSPRYKVAKRGQDVALRCDPISGHVSLFWYQQALGQGPEFLTYFQNEAQLDKSGLPSDRFFAERPEGSVSTLKIQRTQQEDSAVYLCASSLGDSSQETQYFGPGTRLLVL.

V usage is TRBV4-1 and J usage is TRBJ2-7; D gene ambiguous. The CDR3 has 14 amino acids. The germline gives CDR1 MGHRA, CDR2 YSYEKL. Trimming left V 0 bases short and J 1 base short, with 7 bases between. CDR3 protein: CASSQEAASYEQYF. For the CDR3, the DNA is TGCGCCAGCAGCCAAGAAGCCGCGTCCTACGAGCAGTACTTC.

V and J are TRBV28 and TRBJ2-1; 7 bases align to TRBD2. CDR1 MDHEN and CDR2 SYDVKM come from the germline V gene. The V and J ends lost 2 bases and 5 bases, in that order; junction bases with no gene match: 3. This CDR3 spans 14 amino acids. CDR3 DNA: TGTGCCAGCAGTTTAGGGCTAGCGGACAATGAGCAGTTCTTC. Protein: CASSLGLADNEQFF.

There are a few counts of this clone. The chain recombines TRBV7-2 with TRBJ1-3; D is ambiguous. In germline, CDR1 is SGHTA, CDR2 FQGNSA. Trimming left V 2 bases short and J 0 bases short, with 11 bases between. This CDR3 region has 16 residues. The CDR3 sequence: CASSLRARHSGNTIYF. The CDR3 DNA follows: TGTGCCAGCAGCTTACGGGCCAGACACTCTGGAAACACCATATATTTT.